One and the same sample provided the 32 T cell receptor beta chains below, sequenced in a study of high-grade serous ovarian cancer treatment subgroups listed by TCRdb under 2021. The tumor samples were collected prior to definitive surgery or chemotherapy. The library relied on the immunoSEQ multiplex PCR assay. The table comes from immuneACCESS by way of TCRdb, which keeps in-frame sequences with V and J called. Part of the clones is missing from these tables; in studies checked, under half for an unresolved V gene and the rest for unknown reasons. A total of some 10,000 clones appear in this sample, approximately 70% of them only once. Over 4% of the sample is in the top ten clones. The sequenced sample consisted of tumor tissue. These receptors all stem from a human donor with high-grade serous ovarian cancer.

This clone is medium-sized by share. This chain joins TRBV28 and TRBJ1-3; perhaps TRBD1 as D (6 bases). V was cut by 5 bases and J by 5 bases, with 16 bases left in between. Per the germline V gene, CDR1 is MDHEN and CDR2 is SYDVKM. There are 15 residues in the CDR3. This CDR3 reads CASSQAIQGRNTIYF. CDR3 bases: TGTGCCAGCAGTCAAGCCATACAGGGACGAAACACCATATATTTT.

The rearrangement uses TRBV7-2 and TRBJ1-6; 8 nucleotides line up with TRBD1. Germline-derived CDR1 and CDR2 are SGHTA and FQGNSA. J lost 8 bases, V lost 8 bases, and 8 bases had no gene match. The CDR3 is 14 residues long. Here the CDR3 DNA reads TGTGCCAGCGGATGGCAGGGGGCTTATTCACCCCTCCACTTT. This translates into CASGWQGAYSPLHF. The whole variable domain, filled in from reference TRBV7-2 and TRBJ1-6, reads GAGVSQSPSNKVTEKGKDVELRCDPISGHTALYWYRQSLGQGLEFLIYFQGNSAPDKSGLPSDRFSAERTGGSVSTLTIQRTQQEDSAVYLCASGWQGAYSPLHFGNGTRLTVT.

Note on this clone: Other nucleotide sequences from this sample produce the same CDR3. J is TRBJ2-5 and V is TRBV7-8; D call uncertain. This CDR3 is built from 13 residues. The ends were cut back, 0 bases at V and 5 bases at J, with 7 bases in the middle. In germline, CDR1 is SGHVS, CDR2 FQNEAQ. CDR3 sequence (DNA): TGTGCCAGCAGCTTAGCTAAGGAGGAGACCCAGTACTTC. Protein: CASSLAKEETQYF.

The chain links TRBV4-3 to TRBJ2-5; possibly TRBD1 for D (6 bases). The germline V gene has CDR1 LGHNA and CDR2 YSLEER. CDR3 length equals 14 residues. V was pared by 4 bases and J by 7 bases, with 16 bases between. The CDR3 sequence is CASSPTSQGRTQYF. CDR3 nucleotide sequence: TGCGCCAGCAGCCCGACTTCTCAGGGGAGGACCCAGTACTTC.

The chain combines TRBV28 with TRBJ2-2; TRBD2 is a possible D gene (7 bases). The germline V gene encodes CDR1 MDHEN and CDR2 SYDVKM. The CDR3 totals 15 residues. V lost 7 bases and J lost 6, with 18 bases in between. The CDR3 bases are TGTGCCAGCATGCTCCTGACGCGGGGGCCCGGGGAGCTGTTTTTT. Translated, it gives CASMLLTRGPGELFF. Full variable domain (rest looked up from reference TRBV28 and TRBJ2-2): DVKVTQSSRYLVKRTGEKVFLECVQDMDHENMFWYRQDPGLGLRLIYFSYDVKMKEKGDIPEGYSVSREKKERFSLILESASTNQTSMYLCASMLLTRGPGELFFGEGSRLTVL.

The chain has TRBV9 and TRBJ1-2; 9 bases map to TRBD1. The CDR3 totals 15 residues. Germline CDR1 and CDR2: SGDLS and YYNGEE. After removal of 3 bases from V and 6 bases from J, the junction contained 9 bases not matched to a gene. CDR3 coding DNA: TGTGCCAGCAGCGGGCGGACAGGGGCGTGGGATGGCTACACCTTC. It codes for CASSGRTGAWDGYTF.

The gene calls are TRBV15 and TRBJ2-1; the D is unclear. V lost 1 base, J lost 12 bases, and 10 bases lay in between. Germline V gene lookup returns CDR1 LNHNV and CDR2 YYDKDF (reference sequence). This CDR3 has 12 amino acids. The CDR3 protein is CATSRADGRQFF. The CDR3 bases are TGTGCCACCAGCAGAGCGGACGGTCGGCAGTTCTTC.

This clone has just a few counts. The gene calls are TRBV6-5 and TRBJ2-7; 7 nucleotides agree with TRBD1. Germline V gene sequence: CDR1 MNHEY, CDR2 SVGAGI. After removal of 11 bases from V and 6 bases from J, the junction contained 16 bases not matched to a gene. The CDR3 is made up of 14 amino acids. The CDR3 spells CAADRANRGAEQYF. The CDR3 nucleotides are TGTGCCGCAGACCGGGCCAACAGGGGCGCCGAGCAGTACTTC.

This clone is deemed medium-sized. The genes are TRBV11-3 and TRBJ1-1; weak D call: TRBD1 (5 bases). There are 14 residues in the CDR3. V lost 2 bases to trimming and J lost 0 bases, with 7 bases between them. Germline lookup yields CDR1 SGHNT and CDR2 YENEEA. The chain's CDR3 is CASSLKGLNTEAFF. CDR3 nucleotide sequence: TGTGCCAGCAGCTTAAAGGGGTTGAACACTGAAGCTTTCTTT.

The CDR3 spells CASSPPGTAKQPQHF. The CDR3 region has the DNA TGTGCCAGCAGCCCGCCCGGGACAGCTAAGCAGCCCCAGCATTTT. The J gene is TRBJ1-5, the V gene TRBV7-8, with 7 bases aligning to TRBD1. This CDR3 region has 15 residues. After removal of 5 bases from V and 7 bases from J, the junction contained 11 bases not matched to a gene. Per germline, CDR1 SGHVS and CDR2 FQNEAQ.

This chain joins TRBV7-3 and TRBJ2-3; D unclear. The CDR3 totals 15 residues. The V gene lost 3 bases and the J gene lost 2 bases, with 12 bases spanning the gap. Looked up from germline, CDR1 is SGHTA and CDR2 is FQGTGA. CDR3: CASSFSHTFTDTQYF. The CDR3 DNA is TGTGCCAGCAGCTTTTCACATACTTTCACAGATACGCAGTATTTT.

The chain carries TRBV11-3 and TRBJ2-6, with 7 bases aligning to TRBD1. Germline-derived CDR1 and CDR2 are SGHNT and YENEEA. The CDR3 is 20 amino acids. The junction had 12 bases not matched to a gene; V was cut back by 1 base and J by 0 bases. For the CDR3, the DNA is TGTGCCAGCAGCTTAGTAGGTGAGGGACAGATAAGCTCTGGGGCCAACGTCCTGACTTTC. Translation: CASSLVGEGQISSGANVLTF. The whole variable domain, remainder taken from reference TRBV11-3 and TRBJ2-6, is EAGVVQSPRYKIIEKKQPVAFWCNPISGHNTLYWYLQNLGQGPELLIRYENEEAVDDSQLPKDRFSAERLKGVDSTLKIQPAELGDSAVYLCASSLVGEGQISSGANVLTFGAGSRLTVL.

V gene TRBV27 combines with J gene TRBJ2-1; 8 bases align to TRBD2. The CDR3 sequence is 15 residues long. The V gene end was trimmed by 7 bases and the J gene end by 2 bases; junction bases not matched to a gene: 7. Germline assignment: CDR1 MNHEY and CDR2 SMNVEV (reference sequence). The CDR3 loop reads CASMLAGSPYNEQFF. The CDR3 DNA reads TGTGCCAGCATGCTAGCGGGTTCACCCTACAATGAGCAGTTCTTC.

This chain connects TRBV5-1 to TRBJ2-7, with D possibly matching TRBD1 (6 bases). This CDR3 spans 12 amino acids. Germline CDR1 and CDR2: SGHRS and YFSETQ. The V end lost 4 bases, the J end lost 3 bases, and 8 bases lay between the germline ends. CDR3 region: CASSPDSYEQYF. For the CDR3, the DNA is TGCGCCAGCAGCCCGGACAGCTACGAGCAGTACTTC.

The chain recombines TRBV19 with TRBJ2-5, with D possibly TRBD2 on 6 matching bases. V was clipped by 10 bases and J by 5 bases, with 20 bases between them. The germline V gene has CDR1 LNHDA and CDR2 SQIVND (reference sequence). CDR3 length: 14 residues. The CDR3 sequence is CATLSPGALETQYF. Written as DNA, the CDR3 is TGTGCCACCCTCAGCCCGGGAGCTTTGGAGACCCAGTACTTC.

This clone has just one count. The DNA of the CDR3 is TGTGCCAGCAGCCTAGGGGTATCTGGAAACACCATATATTTT. This encodes CASSLGVSGNTIYF. V gene TRBV7-2 combines with J gene TRBJ1-3; the D gene is possibly TRBD1 (5 bases). V lost 5 bases and J 1 base, leaving 9 bases between the germline ends. CDR3 length equals 14 residues. Germline V gene lookup returns CDR1 SGHTA and CDR2 FQGNSA.

This chain uses TRBV27 with TRBJ2-6; D uncertain. CDR1 and CDR2 from the germline V gene are MNHEY and SMNVEV (reference sequence). V lost 0 bases and J lost 3, with 0 bases in between. This CDR3 contains 13 residues. DNA for the CDR3: TGTGCCAGCAGTTTATCTGGGGCCAACGTCCTGACTTTC. This gives the protein CASSLSGANVLTF.

The chain carries TRBV7-9 and TRBJ1-2, with D perhaps matching TRBD1 (5 bases). Germline values: CDR1 SEHNR, CDR2 FQNEAQ (reference sequence). The CDR3 runs 16 residues. Trimming left V 5 bases short and J 4 bases short, with 20 bases between. The CDR3 reads CASSQGSPKGSYGYTF. In nucleotides, the CDR3 is TGTGCCAGCAGCCAAGGATCCCCGAAGGGGAGCTATGGCTACACCTTC.

J is TRBJ2-3 and V is TRBV29-1; D remains ambiguous. Trimming pared 4 bases from V and 1 base from J, leaving 3 bases between. The CDR3 loop spans 11 amino acids. CDR1 SQVTM and CDR2 ANQGSEA come from the germline V gene. CDR3 nucleotide sequence: TGCAGCGTTGCGGGCACAGATACGCAGTATTTT. It codes for CSVAGTDTQYF.

The chain combines TRBV18 with TRBJ2-7, with TRBD1 matching 8 bases. J was trimmed by 1 base and V by 1 base; bases with no gene match: 3. Per the germline V gene, CDR1 is KGHSH and CDR2 is LQKENI. The CDR3 covers 15 residues. The CDR3 here is CASSPRQGPSYEQYF. The CDR3 DNA follows: TGTGCCAGCTCACCACGACAGGGGCCATCCTACGAGCAGTACTTC.

The rearrangement joins TRBV7-9 to TRBJ1-2, with a weak D call TRBD1 (6 bases). CDR1 and CDR2 from the germline V gene are SEHNR and FQNEAQ (reference sequence). The length of the CDR3 is 14 residues. V was cut by 2 bases and J by 8 bases, with 15 bases left in between. Here the CDR3 reads CASSLYGGSGGYTF. In nucleotides, the CDR3 is TGTGCCAGCAGCTTATACGGGGGCTCGGGAGGCTACACCTTC.

The rearrangement joins TRBV28 to TRBJ1-2; maybe TRBD1 (5 bases). The V end lost 10 bases, the J end lost 3 bases, and 12 bases lay between the germline ends. Per germline, CDR1 MDHEN and CDR2 SYDVKM. The CDR3 covers 12 residues. CDR3: CATLGPDYGYTF. The CDR3 coding sequence is TGTGCCACGTTGGGACCCGACTATGGCTACACCTTC.

The sample holds a few counts of this clone. V gene TRBV7-2 combines with J gene TRBJ2-6, with D possibly TRBD2 on 5 matching bases. Germline V gives CDR1 SGHTA, CDR2 FQGNSA. This CDR3 has 16 amino acids. The germline V and J ends were trimmed by 5 bases and 3 bases, with 14 bases remaining between them. For the CDR3, the DNA is TGTGCCAGCAGCCCCACTAGAGGCGGTGGGGCCAACGTCCTGACTTTC. Its translation: CASSPTRGGGANVLTF.

This clone was seen a few times. The genes are TRBV19 and TRBJ1-2; D remains unclear. Germline lookup yields CDR1 LNHDA and CDR2 SQIVND (reference sequence). V lost 5 bases and J 7 bases, leaving 11 bases between the germline ends. CDR3 length: 12 residues. In DNA, the CDR3 is TGTGCCAGTAGTCGTGTCCCCGGTGGCTACACCTTC. It codes for CASSRVPGGYTF.

This clone occurred a few times. The V and J genes are TRBV6-1 and TRBJ2-5; TRBD2 is a possible D gene (5 bases). CDR1 is MNHNS and CDR2 is SASEGT in the germline V gene. The CDR3 is 12 amino acids. The V and J ends lost 0 bases and 7 bases respectively, with 6 bases between them. The CDR3 loop is CASSEAGRTQYF. The CDR3 nucleotides are TGTGCCAGCAGTGAAGCGGGGAGGACCCAGTACTTC.

This chain joins TRBV6-5 and TRBJ1-5, with a possible D match to TRBD1 (5 bases). The CDR3 contains 14 residues. V lost 6 bases to trimming and J lost 1 base, with 10 bases between them. Germline V gene lookup returns CDR1 MNHEY and CDR2 SVGAGI. CDR3 loop: CASRGLLSNQPQHF. DNA for the CDR3: TGTGCCAGCAGGGGACTTCTGAGCAATCAGCCCCAGCATTTT.

V and J are TRBV28 and TRBJ1-3, with D possibly being TRBD1 (5 bases). Germline V gene sequence: CDR1 MDHEN, CDR2 SYDVKM. The CDR3 length is 15 residues. Trimming removed 3 bases at V and 4 bases at J, with 13 bases between. The DNA for the CDR3 is TGTGCCAGCAGTTTCTCGCAGGGCTACGGAAACACCATATATTTT. This gives the protein CASSFSQGYGNTIYF.

The rearrangement uses TRBV18 and TRBJ2-3; D is ambiguous. The CDR3 covers 15 residues. Germline lookup yields CDR1 KGHSH and CDR2 LQKENI. Trimming cost V 3 bases and J 9 bases, with 19 bases left between them. The CDR3 spells CASSPSGVSANTQYF. In DNA, the CDR3 is TGTGCCAGCTCACCGTCGGGCGTCTCCGCCAACACGCAGTATTTT.

This sequence joins TRBV11-3 and TRBJ2-7; no definite D call. V lost 5 bases, J lost 2 bases, and 7 bases lay in between. Germline V gene lookup returns CDR1 SGHNT and CDR2 YENEEA. The CDR3 sequence is 12 residues long. CDR3 DNA sequence: TGTGCCAGCAGCAGAGTAACCTACGAGCAGTACTTC. Translation gives CASSRVTYEQYF.

The chain employs TRBV7-9 and TRBJ2-5; no firm D call. The CDR3 runs to 13 residues. The germline CDR1 and CDR2 sequences are SEHNR and FQNEAQ (reference sequence). Trimming removed 2 bases from V and 4 bases from J, with 8 bases in between. DNA of the CDR3: TGTGCCAGCAGCTTAAATGGAGTAGAGACCCAGTACTTC. Translated, it gives CASSLNGVETQYF.

The genes are TRBV7-3 and TRBJ2-1, with D unclear. The CDR3 has 15 amino acids. V lost 5 bases, J lost 0 bases, and 11 bases lay in between. CDR1 SGHTA and CDR2 FQGTGA come from the germline V gene. The CDR3 spells CASSPQPGSYNEQFF. The CDR3 DNA reads as TGTGCCAGCAGCCCACAACCGGGCTCCTACAATGAGCAGTTCTTC.

The V gene is TRBV4-1, the J gene TRBJ2-3; 9 nucleotides line up with TRBD2. V lost 1 base and J lost 0; bases outside the gene matches: 8. This CDR3 region has 18 residues. Germline loops: CDR1 MGHRA, CDR2 YSYEKL. CDR3 DNA sequence: TGCGCCAGCAGCCAAGCGGGTGGACTAGCGTATAGCACAGATACGCAGTATTTT. Translation gives CASSQAGGLAYSTDTQYF.